This T cell receptor beta chain emerged from a study of blood T cell repertoires in COVID-19. Study-wide context: The cDNA or gDNA used as material had been derived from T cells, B-cell-depleted T cells, or PBMCs.

This CDR3 is built from 15 residues. CDR1 SGDLS and CDR2 YYNGEE come from the germline V gene. Between the trimmed V and J ends, which lost 0 bases and 4 bases, there was a span of 11 bases. Per the study methods: Nucleated cell counts were estimated from reference gene primer amplification. TCRdb keeps only in-frame clones here, not all; method: immunoSEQ multiplex PCR. Clone size and the V and J calls come from that table; the DNA yielded D and trimming. The top ten clones hold roughly 4.8% of a sample with around 270,000 clones, about 89% of them seen once. The source material was peripheral blood. This chain joins TRBV9 and TRBJ1-3; D gene uncertain. This TCR was recovered from a man in his forties with acute or convalescent COVID-19. In DNA form, the CDR3 reads TGTGCCAGCAGCGTAGAGGCAGCGCCGGGAAACACCATATATTTT. It is translated as CASSVEAAPGNTIYF.